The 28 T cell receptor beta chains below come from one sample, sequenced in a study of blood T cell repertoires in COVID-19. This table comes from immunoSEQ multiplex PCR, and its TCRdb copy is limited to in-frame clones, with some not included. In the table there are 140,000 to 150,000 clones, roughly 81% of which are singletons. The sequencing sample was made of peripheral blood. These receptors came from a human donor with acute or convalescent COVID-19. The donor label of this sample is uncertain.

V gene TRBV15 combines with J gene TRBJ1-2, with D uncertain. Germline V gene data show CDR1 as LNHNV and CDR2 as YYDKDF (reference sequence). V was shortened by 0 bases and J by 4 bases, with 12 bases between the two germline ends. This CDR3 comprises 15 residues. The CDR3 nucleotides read TGTGCCACCAGCAGAGATGTTATTAGCGGCTATGGCTACACCTTC. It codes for CATSRDVISGYGYTF. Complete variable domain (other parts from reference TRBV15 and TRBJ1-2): DAMVIQNPRYQVTQFGKPVTLSCSQTLNHNVMYWYQQKSSQAPKLLFHYYDKDFNNEADTPDNFQSRRPNTSFCFLDIRSPGLGDTAMYLCATSRDVISGYGYTFGSGTRLTVV.

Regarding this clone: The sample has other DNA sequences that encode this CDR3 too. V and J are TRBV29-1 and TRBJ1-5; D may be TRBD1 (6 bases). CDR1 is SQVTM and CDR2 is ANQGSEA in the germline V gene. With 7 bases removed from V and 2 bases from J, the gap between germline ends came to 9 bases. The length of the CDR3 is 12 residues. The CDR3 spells CSARQGNQPQHF. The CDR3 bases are TGCAGCGCTCGACAGGGCAATCAGCCCCAGCATTTT.

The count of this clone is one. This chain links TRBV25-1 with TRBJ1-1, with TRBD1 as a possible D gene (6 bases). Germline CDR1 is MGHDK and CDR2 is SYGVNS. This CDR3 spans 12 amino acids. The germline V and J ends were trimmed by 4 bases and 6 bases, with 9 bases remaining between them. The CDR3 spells CASSGGRAEAFF. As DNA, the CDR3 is TGTGCCAGCAGTGGGGGGCGGGCTGAAGCTTTCTTT.

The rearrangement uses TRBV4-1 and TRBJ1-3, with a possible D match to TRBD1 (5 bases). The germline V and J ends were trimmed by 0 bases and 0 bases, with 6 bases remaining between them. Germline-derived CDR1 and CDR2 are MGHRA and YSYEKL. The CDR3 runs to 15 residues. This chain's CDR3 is CASSQDRDSGNTIYF. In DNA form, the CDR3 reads TGCGCCAGCAGCCAAGACAGGGACTCTGGAAACACCATATATTTT.

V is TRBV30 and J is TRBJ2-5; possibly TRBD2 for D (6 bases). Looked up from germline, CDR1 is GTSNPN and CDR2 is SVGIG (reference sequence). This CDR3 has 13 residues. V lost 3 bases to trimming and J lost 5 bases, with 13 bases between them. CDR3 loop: CAWSGGPGETQYF. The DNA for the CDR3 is TGTGCCTGGAGCGGGGGTCCGGGGGAGACCCAGTACTTC. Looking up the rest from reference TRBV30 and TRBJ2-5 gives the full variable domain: SQTIHQWPATLVQPVGSPLSLECTVEGTSNPNLYWYRQAAGRGLQLLFYSVGIGQISSEVPQNLSASRPQDRQFILSSKKLLLSDSGFYLCAWSGGPGETQYFGPGTRLLVL.

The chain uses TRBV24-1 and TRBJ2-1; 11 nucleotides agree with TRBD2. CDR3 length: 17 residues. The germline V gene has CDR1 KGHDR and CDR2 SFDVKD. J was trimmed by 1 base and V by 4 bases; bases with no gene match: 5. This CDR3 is CATSDPSGGQSYNEQFF. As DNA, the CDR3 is TGTGCCACCAGTGACCCTAGCGGGGGGCAGTCCTACAATGAGCAGTTCTTC.

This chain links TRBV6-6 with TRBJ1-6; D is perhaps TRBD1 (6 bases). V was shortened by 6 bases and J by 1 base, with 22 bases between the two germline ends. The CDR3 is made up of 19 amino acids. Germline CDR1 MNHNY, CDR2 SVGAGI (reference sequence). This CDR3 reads CASSFTGPSGRSYNSPLHF. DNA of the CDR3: TGTGCCAGCAGCTTTACAGGGCCCTCCGGACGGTCCTATAATTCACCCCTCCACTTT.

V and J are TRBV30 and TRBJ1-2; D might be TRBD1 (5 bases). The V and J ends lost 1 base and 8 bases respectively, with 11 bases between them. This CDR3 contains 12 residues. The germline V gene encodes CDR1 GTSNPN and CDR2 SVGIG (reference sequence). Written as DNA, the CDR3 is TGTGCCTGGAGTGGCCAGGGTGAGGGCTACACCTTC. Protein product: CAWSGQGEGYTF.

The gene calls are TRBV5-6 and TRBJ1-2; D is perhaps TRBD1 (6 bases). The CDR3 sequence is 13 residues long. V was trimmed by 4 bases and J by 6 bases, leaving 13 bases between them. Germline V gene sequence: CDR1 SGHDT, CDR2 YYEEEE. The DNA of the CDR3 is TGTGCCAGCAGCCTGGGACATCTCCATGGCTACACCTTC. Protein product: CASSLGHLHGYTF.

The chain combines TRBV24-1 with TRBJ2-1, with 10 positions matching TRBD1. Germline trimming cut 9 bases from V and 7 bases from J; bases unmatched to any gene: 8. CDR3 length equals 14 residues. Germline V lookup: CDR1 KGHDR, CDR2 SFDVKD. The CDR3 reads CATSTGTGANEQFF. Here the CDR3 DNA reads TGTGCCACCTCTACCGGGACAGGGGCTAATGAGCAGTTCTTC.

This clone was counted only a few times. CDR3 residues: CASGAREQGWTEAFF. CDR3 nucleotides: TGTGCCAGCGGGGCCCGGGAGCAGGGATGGACTGAAGCTTTCTTT. This chain links TRBV2 with TRBJ1-1, with a possible D match to TRBD1 (5 bases). Germline CDR1 reads SNHLY; CDR2 reads FYNNEI. The CDR3 contains 15 residues. V was shortened by 8 bases and J by 5 bases, with 21 bases between the two germline ends. Complete variable domain (other parts from reference TRBV2 and TRBJ1-1): EPEVTQTPSHQVTQMGQEVILRCVPISNHLYFYWYRQILGQKVEFLVSFYNNEISEKSEIFDDQFSVERPDGSNFTLKIRSTKLEDSAMYFCASGAREQGWTEAFFGQGTRLTVV.

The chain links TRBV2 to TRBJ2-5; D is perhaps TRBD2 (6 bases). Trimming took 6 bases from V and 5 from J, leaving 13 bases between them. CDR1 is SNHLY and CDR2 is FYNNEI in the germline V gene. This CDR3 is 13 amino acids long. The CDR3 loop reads CASRGRTAETQYF. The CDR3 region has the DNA TGTGCCAGCAGAGGGAGGACGGCGGAGACCCAGTACTTC.

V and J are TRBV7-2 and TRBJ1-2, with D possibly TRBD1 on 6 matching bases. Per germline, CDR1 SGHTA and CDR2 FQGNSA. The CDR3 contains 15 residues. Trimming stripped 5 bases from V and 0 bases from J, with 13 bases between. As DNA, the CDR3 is TGTGCCAGCAGCCTCCCCGGACAGTCTAACTATGGCTACACCTTC. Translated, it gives CASSLPGQSNYGYTF.

CDR3 in DNA: TGTGCCAGTAGCACAGGGGATCCAAATTCACCCCTCCACTTT. Translating it yields CASSTGDPNSPLHF. The chain carries TRBV19 and TRBJ1-6; the match to TRBD1 covers 7 bases. The CDR3 has 14 amino acids. The J segment lost 7 bases and the V segment lost 6 bases, leaving 6 bases of the junction unmatched. Germline CDR1 and CDR2: LNHDA and SQIVND (reference sequence).

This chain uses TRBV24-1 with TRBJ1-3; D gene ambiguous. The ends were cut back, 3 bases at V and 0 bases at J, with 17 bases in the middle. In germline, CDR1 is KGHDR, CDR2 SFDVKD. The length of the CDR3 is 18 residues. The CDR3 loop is CATSDPTFLKRSGNTIYF. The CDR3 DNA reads TGTGCCACCAGTGATCCAACCTTTTTAAAGCGCTCTGGAAACACCATATATTTT.

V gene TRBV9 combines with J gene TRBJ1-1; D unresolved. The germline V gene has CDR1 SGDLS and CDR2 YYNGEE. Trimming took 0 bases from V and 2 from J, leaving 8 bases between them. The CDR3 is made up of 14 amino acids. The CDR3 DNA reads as TGTGCCAGCAGCGTAGTAGGAGTTAACACTGAAGCTTTCTTT. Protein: CASSVVGVNTEAFF.

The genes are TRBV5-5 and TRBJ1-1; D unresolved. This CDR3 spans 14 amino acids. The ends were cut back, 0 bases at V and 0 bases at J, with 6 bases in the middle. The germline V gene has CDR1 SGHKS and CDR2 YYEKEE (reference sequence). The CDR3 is CASSLEEMNTEAFF. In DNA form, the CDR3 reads TGTGCCAGCAGCTTGGAGGAGATGAACACTGAAGCTTTCTTT.

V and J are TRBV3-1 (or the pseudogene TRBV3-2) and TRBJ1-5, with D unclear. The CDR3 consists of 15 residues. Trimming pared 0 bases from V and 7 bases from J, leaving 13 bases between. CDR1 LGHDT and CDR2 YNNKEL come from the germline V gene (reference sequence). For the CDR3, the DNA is TGTGCCAGCAGCCAAGATGGAGGGCCCGGGCAGCCCCAGCATTTT. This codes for CASSQDGGPGQPQHF.

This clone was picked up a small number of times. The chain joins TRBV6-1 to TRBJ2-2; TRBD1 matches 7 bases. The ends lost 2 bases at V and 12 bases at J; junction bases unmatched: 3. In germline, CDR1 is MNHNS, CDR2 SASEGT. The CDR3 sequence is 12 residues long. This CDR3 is CASSEQGVKLFF. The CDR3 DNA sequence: TGTGCCAGCAGTGAACAGGGGGTTAAGCTGTTTTTT.

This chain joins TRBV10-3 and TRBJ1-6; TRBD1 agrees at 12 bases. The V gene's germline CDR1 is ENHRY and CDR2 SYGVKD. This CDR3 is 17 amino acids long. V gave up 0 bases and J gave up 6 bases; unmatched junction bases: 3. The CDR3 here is CAISESGTGGVNSPLHF. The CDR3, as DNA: TGTGCCATCAGTGAGTCGGGGACAGGGGGCGTTAATTCACCCCTCCACTTT.

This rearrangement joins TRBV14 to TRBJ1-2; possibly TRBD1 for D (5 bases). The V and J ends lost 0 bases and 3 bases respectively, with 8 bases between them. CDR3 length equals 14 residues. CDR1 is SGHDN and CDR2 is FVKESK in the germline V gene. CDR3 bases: TGTGCCAGCAGCCAAGAGCGGGGCTACTATGGCTACACCTTC. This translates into CASSQERGYYGYTF. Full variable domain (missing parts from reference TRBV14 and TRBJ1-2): EAGVTQFPSHSVIEKGQTVTLRCDPISGHDNLYWYRRVMGKEIKFLLHFVKESKQDESGMPNNRFLAERTGGTYSTLKVQPAELEDSGVYFCASSQERGYYGYTFGSGTRLTVV.

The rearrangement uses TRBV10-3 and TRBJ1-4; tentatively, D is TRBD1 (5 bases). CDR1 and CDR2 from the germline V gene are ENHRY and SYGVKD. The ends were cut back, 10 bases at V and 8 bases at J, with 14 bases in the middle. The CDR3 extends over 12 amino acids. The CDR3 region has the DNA TGTGCCACCCGGGACTCTCGGGAAAAACTGTTTTTT. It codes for CATRDSREKLFF.

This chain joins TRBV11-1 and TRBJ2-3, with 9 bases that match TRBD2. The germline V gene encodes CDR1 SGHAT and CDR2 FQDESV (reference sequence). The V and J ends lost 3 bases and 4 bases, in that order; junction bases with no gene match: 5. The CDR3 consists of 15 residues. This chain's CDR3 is CASSLEGLAPDTQYF. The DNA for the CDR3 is TGTGCCAGCAGCTTGGAGGGACTAGCTCCAGATACGCAGTATTTT.

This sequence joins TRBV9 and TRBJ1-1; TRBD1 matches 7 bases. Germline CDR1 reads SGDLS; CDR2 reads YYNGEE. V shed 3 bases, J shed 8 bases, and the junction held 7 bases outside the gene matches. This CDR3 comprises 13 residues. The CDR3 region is CASSDYTGVEAFF. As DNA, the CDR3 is TGTGCCAGCAGCGACTACACAGGGGTAGAAGCTTTCTTT.

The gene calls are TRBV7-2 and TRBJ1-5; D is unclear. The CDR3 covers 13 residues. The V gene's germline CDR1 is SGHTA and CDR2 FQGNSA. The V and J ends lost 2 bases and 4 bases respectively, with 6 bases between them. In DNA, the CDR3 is TGTGCCAGCAGCTTACAGGTGAATCAGCCCCAGCATTTT. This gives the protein CASSLQVNQPQHF.

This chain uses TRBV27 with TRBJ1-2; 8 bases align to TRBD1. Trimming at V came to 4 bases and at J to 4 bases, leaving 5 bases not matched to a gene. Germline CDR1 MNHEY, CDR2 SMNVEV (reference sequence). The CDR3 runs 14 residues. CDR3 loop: CASSSPGGSYGYTF. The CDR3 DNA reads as TGTGCCAGCAGTTCGCCAGGGGGCTCCTATGGCTACACCTTC.

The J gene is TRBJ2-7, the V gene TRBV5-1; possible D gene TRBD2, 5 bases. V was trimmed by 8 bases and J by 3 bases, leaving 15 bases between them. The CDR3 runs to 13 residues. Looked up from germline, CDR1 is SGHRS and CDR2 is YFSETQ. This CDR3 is CARSSADHYEQYV. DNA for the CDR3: TGCGCCAGATCCTCAGCGGATCACTACGAGCAGTACGTC.

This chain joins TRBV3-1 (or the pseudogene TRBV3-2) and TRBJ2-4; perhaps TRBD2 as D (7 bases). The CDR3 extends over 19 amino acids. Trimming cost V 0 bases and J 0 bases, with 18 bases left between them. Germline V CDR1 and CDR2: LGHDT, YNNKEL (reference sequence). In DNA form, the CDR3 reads TGTGCCAGCAGCCAAGATAGGGGGGGGGCCGTCGAAGCCAAAAACATTCAGTACTTC. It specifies CASSQDRGGAVEAKNIQYF.